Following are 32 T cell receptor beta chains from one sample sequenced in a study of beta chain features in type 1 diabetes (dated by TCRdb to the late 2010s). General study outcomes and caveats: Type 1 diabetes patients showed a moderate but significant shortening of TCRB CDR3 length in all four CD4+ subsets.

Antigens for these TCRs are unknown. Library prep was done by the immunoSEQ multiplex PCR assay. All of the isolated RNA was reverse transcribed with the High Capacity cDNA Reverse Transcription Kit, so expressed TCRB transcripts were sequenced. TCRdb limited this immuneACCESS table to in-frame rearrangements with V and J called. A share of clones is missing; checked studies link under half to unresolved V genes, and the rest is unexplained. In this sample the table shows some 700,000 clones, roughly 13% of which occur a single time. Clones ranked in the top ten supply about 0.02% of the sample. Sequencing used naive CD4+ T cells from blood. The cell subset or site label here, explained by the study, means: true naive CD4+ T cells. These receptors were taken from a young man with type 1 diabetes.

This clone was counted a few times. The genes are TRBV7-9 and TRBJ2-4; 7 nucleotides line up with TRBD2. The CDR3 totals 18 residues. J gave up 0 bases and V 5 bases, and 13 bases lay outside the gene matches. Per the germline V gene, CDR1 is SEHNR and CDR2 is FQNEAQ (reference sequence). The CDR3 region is CASSRRFGLELAKNIQYF. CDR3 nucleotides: TGTGCCAGCAGCCGCCGATTTGGACTAGAGCTAGCCAAAAACATTCAGTACTTC.

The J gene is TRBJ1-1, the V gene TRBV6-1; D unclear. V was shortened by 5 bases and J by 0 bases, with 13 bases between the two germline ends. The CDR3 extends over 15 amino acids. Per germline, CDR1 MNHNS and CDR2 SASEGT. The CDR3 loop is CASSPRAGLNTEAFF. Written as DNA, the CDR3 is TGTGCCAGCAGTCCCCGGGCAGGTCTGAACACTGAAGCTTTCTTT.

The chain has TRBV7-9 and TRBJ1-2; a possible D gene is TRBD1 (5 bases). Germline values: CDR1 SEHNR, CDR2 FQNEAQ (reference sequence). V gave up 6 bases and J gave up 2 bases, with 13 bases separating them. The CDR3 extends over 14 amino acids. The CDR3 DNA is TGTGCCAGCAGGATGGACAATACCAACTATGGCTACACCTTC. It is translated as CASRMDNTNYGYTF.

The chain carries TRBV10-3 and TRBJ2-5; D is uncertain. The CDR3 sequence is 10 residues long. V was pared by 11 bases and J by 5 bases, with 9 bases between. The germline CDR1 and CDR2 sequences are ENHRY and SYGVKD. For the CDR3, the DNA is TGTGCCGTAATGGGGGAGACCCAGTACTTC. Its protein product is CAVMGETQYF.

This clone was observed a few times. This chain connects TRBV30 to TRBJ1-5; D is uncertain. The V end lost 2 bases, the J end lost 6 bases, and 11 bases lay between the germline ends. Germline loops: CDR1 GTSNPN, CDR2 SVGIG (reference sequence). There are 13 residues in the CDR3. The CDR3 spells CAWSPHQGQPQHF. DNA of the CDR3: TGTGCCTGGAGTCCACACCAAGGTCAGCCCCAGCATTTT.

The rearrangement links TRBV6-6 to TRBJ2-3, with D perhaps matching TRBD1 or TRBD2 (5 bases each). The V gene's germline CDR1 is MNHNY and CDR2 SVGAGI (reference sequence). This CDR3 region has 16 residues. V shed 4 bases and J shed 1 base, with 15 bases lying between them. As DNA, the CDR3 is TGTGCCAGCAGTTCTTCCCCGGGACGGGGCACAGATACGCAGTATTTT. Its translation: CASSSSPGRGTDTQYF.

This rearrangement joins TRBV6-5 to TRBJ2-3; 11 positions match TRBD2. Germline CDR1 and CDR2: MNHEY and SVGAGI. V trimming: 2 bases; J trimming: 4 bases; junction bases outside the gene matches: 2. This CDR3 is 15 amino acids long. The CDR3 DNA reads TGTGCCAGCAGTTACGGTAGCGGGGGGGCAGATACGCAGTATTTT. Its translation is CASSYGSGGADTQYF.

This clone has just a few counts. This CDR3 reads CAWNAGLSTDTQYF. DNA for the CDR3: TGTGCCTGGAACGCAGGCCTGAGCACAGATACGCAGTATTTT. The chain couples TRBV30 to TRBJ2-3; D remains ambiguous. V was trimmed by 4 bases and J by 0 bases, leaving 11 bases between them. The germline V gene encodes CDR1 GTSNPN and CDR2 SVGIG (reference sequence). CDR3 size: 14 residues.

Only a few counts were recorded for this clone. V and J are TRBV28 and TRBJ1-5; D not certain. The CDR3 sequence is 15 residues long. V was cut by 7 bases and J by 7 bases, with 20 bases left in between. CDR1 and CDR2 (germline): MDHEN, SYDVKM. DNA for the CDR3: TGTGCCAGCATCAACGGTCAGTCACCGGGCCAGCCCCAGCATTTT. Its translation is CASINGQSPGQPQHF.

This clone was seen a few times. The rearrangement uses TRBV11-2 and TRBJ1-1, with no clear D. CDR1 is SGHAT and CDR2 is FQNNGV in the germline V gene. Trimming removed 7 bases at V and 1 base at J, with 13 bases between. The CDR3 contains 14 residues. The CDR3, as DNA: TGTGCCAGCACTTCGGACCCTAGGAACACTGAAGCTTTCTTT. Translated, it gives CASTSDPRNTEAFF.

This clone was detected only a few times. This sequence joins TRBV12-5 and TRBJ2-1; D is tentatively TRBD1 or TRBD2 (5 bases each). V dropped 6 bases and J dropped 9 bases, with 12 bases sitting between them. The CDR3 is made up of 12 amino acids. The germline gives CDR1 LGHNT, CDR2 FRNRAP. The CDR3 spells CASGRDGGEQFF. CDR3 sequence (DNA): TGTGCTAGTGGCCGGGACGGAGGTGAGCAGTTCTTC. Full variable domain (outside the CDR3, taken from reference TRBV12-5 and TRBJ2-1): DARVTQTPRHKVTEMGQEVTMRCQPILGHNTVFWYRQTMMQGLELLAYFRNRAPLDDSGMPKDRFSAEMPDATLATLKIQPSEPRDSAVYFCASGRDGGEQFFGPGTRLTVL.

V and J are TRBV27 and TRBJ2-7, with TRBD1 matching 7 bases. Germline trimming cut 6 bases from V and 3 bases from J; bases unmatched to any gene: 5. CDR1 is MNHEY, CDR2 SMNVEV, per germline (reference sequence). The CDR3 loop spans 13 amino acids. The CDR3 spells CASSPGQIYEQYF. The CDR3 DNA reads TGTGCCAGCAGCCCGGGACAGATCTACGAGCAGTACTTC.

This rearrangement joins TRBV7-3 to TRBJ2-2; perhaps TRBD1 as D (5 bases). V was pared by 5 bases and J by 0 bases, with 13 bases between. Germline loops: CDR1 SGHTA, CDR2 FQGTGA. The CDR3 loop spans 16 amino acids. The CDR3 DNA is TGTGCCAGCAGCCCCCGGACAAGAGCGAACACCGGGGAGCTGTTTTTT. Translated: CASSPRTRANTGELFF.

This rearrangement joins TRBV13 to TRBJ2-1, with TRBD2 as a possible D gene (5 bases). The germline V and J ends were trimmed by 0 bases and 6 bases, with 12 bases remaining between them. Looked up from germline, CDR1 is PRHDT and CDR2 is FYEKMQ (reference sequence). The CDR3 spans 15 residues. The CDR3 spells CASSLGRGSSNEQFF. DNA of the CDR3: TGTGCCAGCAGCTTAGGCCGGGGTTCTAGCAATGAGCAGTTCTTC.

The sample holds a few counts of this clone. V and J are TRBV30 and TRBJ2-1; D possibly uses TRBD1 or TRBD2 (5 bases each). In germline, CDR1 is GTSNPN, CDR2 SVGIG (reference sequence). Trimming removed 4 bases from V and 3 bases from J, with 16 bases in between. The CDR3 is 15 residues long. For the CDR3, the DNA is TGTGCCTGGATCCTTTCCGGGACCCGCTACAATGAGCAGTTCTTC. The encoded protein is CAWILSGTRYNEQFF.

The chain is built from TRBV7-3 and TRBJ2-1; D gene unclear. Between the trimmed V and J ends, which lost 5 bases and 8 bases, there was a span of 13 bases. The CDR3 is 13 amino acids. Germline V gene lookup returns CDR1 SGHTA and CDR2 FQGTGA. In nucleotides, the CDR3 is TGTGCCAGCAGCCCCGGCCCGGAAGATGAGCAGTTCTTC. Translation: CASSPGPEDEQFF.

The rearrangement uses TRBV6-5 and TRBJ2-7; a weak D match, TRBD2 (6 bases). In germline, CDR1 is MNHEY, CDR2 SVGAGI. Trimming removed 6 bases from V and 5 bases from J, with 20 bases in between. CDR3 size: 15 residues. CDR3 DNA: TGTGCCAGCAGCCTTTTGGCGGGGCGAGCCCACGAGCAGTACTTC. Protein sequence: CASSLLAGRAHEQYF.

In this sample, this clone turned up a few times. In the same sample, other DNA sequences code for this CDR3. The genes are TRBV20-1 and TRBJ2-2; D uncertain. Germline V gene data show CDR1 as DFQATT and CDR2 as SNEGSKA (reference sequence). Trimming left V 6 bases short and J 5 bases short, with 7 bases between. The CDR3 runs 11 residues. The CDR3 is CSAPRTGELFF. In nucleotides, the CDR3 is TGCAGTGCCCCGCGGACCGGGGAGCTGTTTTTT.

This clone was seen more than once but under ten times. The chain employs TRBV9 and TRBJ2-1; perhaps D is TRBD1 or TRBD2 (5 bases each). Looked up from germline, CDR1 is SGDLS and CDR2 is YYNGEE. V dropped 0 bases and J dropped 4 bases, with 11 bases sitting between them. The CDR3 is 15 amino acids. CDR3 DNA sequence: TGTGCCAGCAGCGTAGCCGGGGCCGGGTACAATGAGCAGTTCTTC. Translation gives CASSVAGAGYNEQFF.

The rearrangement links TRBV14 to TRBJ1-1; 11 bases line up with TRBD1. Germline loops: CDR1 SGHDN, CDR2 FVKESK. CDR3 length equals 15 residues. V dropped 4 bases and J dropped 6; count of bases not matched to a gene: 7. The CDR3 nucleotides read TGTGCCAGCAGCCCACGGACAGGGGGCTCGTCTGAAGCTTTCTTT. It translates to CASSPRTGGSSEAFF.

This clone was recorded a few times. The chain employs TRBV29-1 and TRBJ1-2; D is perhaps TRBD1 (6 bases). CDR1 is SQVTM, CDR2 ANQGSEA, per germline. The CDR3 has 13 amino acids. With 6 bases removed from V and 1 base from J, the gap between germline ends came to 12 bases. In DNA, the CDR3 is TGCAGCGTGACAGGAGATAATAACTATGGCTACACCTTC. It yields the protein CSVTGDNNYGYTF.

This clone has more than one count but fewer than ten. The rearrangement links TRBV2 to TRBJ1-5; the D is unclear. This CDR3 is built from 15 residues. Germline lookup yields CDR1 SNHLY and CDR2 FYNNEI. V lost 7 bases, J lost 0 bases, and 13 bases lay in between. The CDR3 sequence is CASNKQRYSNQPQHF. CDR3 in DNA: TGTGCCAGCAACAAACAGAGGTATAGCAATCAGCCCCAGCATTTT. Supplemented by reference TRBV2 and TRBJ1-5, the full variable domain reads EPEVTQTPSHQVTQMGQEVILRCVPISNHLYFYWYRQILGQKVEFLVSFYNNEISEKSEIFDDQFSVERPDGSNFTLKIRSTKLEDSAMYFCASNKQRYSNQPQHFGDGTRLSIL.

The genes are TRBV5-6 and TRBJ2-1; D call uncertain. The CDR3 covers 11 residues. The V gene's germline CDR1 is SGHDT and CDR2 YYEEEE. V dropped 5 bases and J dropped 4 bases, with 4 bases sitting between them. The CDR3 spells CASRIYNEQFF. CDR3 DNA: TGTGCCAGCAGGATTTACAATGAGCAGTTCTTC.

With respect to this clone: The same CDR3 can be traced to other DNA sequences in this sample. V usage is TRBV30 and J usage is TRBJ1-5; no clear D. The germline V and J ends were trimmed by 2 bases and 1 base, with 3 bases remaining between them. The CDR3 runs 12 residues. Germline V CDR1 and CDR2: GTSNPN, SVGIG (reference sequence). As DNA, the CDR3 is TGTGCCTGGAGTCTGAGCAATCAGCCCCAGCATTTT. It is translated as CAWSLSNQPQHF.

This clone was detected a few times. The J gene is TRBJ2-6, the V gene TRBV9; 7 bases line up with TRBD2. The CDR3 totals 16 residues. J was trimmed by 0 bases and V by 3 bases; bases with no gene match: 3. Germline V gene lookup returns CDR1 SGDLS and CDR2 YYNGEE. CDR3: CASSGGGSSGANVLTF. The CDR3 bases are TGTGCCAGCAGCGGGGGCGGGAGCTCTGGGGCCAACGTCCTGACTTTC.

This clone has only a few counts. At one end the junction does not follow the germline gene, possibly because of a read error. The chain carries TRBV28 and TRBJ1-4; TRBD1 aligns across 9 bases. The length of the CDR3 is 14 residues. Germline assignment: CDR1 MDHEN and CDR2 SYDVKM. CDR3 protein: CASSPPGTGRIWSF. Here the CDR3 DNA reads TGTGCCAGCAGTCCGCCCGGGACAGGGAGGATCTGGTCATTT.

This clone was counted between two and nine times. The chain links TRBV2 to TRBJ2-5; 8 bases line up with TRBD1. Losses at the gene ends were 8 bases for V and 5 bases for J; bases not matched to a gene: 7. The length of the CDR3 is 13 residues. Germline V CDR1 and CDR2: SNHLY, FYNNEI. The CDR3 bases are TGTGCCAGCCTGACAGGGGATTGGGAGACCCAGTACTTC. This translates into CASLTGDWETQYF.

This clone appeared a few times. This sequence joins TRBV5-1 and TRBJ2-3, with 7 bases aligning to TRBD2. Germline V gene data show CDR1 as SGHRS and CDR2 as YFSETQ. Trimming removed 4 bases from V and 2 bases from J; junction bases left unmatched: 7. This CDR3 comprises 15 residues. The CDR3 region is CASSAGDYATDTQYF. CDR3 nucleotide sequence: TGCGCCAGCAGCGCCGGGGACTACGCCACAGATACGCAGTATTTT. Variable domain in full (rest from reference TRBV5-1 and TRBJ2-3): KAGVTQTPRYLIKTRGQQVTLSCSPISGHRSVSWYQQTPGQGLQFLFEYFSETQRNKGNFPGRFSGRQFSNSRSEMNVSTLELGDSALYLCASSAGDYATDTQYFGPGTRLTVL.

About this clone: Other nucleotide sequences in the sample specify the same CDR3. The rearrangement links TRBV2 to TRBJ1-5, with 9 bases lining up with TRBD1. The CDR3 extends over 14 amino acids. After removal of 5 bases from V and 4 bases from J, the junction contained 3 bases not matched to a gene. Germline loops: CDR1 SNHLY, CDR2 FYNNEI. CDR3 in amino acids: CASSPGQGNQPQHF. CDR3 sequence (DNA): TGTGCCAGCAGTCCTGGACAGGGGAATCAGCCCCAGCATTTT.

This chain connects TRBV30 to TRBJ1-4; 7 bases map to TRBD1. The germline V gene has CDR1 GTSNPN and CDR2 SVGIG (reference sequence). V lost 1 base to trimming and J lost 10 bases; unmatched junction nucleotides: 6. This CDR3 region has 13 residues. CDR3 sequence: CAWSGQSGGKLFF. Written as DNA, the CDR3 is TGTGCCTGGAGTGGCCAGTCAGGGGGAAAACTGTTTTTT.

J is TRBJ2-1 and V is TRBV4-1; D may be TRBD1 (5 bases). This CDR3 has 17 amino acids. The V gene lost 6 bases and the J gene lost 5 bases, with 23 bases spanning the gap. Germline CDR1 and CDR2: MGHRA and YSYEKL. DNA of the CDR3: TGCGCCAGCAGGAAATTTCATTCGCCAGGGCCGGACAATGAGCAGTTCTTC. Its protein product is CASRKFHSPGPDNEQFF.

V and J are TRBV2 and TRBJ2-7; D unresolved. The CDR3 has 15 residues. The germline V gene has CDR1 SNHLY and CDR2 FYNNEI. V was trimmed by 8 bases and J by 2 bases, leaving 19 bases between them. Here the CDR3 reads CASSSPLRKAYEQYF. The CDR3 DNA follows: TGTGCCAGCTCTTCCCCACTAAGAAAAGCCTACGAGCAGTACTTC.